This T cell receptor (beta chain) came from a study of cytomegalovirus exposure and HLA in healthy donors. V lost 0 bases to trimming and J lost 3 bases, with 9 bases between them. The germline V gene encodes CDR1 MNHEY and CDR2 SVGAGI. The CDR3 extends over 15 amino acids. About this clone: Its antigen is undetermined.

Study conclusions and caveats: Researchers catalogued around 150 TCR beta chains as cytomegalovirus-associated. In vitro confirmation showed a few CMV-associated chains to be CMV antigen specific.

The data were produced by immunoSEQ multiplex PCR, yet TCRdb's version contains in-frame clones alone and is incomplete. The table lists tens of thousands of clones, 94% of them singletons. The chain links TRBV6-5 to TRBJ1-5; D is unresolved. This receptor was identified in a young woman in good health and CMV-seropositive. The sample consisted of PBMCs. CDR3 sequence reads: CASSYSAGLNQPQHF. CDR3 DNA sequence: TGTGCCAGCAGTTACTCGGCAGGTCTCAATCAGCCCCAGCATTTT.